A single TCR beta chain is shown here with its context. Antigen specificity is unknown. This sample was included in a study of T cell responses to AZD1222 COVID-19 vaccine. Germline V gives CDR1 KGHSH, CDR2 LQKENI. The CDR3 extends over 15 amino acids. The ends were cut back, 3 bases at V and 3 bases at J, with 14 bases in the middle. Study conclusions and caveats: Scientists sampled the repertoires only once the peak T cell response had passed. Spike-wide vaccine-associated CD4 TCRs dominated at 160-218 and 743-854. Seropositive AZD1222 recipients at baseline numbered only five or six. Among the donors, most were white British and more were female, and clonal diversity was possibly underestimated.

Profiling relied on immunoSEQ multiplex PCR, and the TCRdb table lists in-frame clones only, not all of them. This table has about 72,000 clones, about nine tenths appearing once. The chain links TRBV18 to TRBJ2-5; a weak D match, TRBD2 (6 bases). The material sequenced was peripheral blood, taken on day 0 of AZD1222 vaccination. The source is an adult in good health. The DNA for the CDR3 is TGTGCCAGCTCACCTCCCTTGGGGGGTAAAGAGACCCAGTACTTC. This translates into CASSPPLGGKETQYF.